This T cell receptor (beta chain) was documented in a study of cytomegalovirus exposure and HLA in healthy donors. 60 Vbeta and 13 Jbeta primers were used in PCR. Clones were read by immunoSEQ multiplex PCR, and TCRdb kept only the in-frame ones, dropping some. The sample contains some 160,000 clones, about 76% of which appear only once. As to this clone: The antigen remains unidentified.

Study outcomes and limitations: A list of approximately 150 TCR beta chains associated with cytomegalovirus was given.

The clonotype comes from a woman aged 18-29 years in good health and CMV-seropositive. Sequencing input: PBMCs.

The CDR3 nucleotides are TGTGCCAGTAGGGACAATAGCAATCAGCCCCAGCATTTT. This gives the protein CASRDNSNQPQHF. The rearrangement uses TRBV19 and TRBJ1-5, with a weak D call TRBD1 (5 bases). Trimming stripped 6 bases from V and 0 bases from J, with 6 bases between. CDR1 and CDR2 from the germline V gene are LNHDA and SQIVND (reference sequence). The CDR3 length is 13 residues.